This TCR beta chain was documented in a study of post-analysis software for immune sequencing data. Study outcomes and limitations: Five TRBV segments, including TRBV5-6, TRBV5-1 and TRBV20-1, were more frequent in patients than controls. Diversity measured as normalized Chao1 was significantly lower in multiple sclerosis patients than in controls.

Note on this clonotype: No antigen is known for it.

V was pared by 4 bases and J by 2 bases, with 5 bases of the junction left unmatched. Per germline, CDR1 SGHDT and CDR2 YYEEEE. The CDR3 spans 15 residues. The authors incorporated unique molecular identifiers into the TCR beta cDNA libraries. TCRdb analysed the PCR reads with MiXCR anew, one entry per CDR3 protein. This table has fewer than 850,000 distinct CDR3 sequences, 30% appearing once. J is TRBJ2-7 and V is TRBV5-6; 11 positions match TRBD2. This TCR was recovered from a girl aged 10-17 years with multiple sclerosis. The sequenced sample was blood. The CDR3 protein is CASSRVAGGPYEQYF. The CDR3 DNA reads TGTGCCAGCAGCCGCGTAGCGGGAGGGCCCTACGAGCAGTACTTC.